This T cell receptor beta chain was obtained from a study of cytomegalovirus exposure and HLA in healthy donors. Background on the study: The approximately 710 first-cohort repertoires and the 130 or so validation repertoires shared the same platform, a later analysis reported. General study results and limits: The listing of 150 or so TCR beta chains classed them as cytomegalovirus-associated. In vitro testing confirmed a few CMV-associated chains as specific for CMV antigens.

Of note for this clone: The antigen remains unidentified.

Assay: immunoSEQ multiplex PCR; the TCRdb copy retains only in-frame clones and omits some. The table lists under 250,000 clones, around 90% of them singletons. Germline CDR1 MRHNA, CDR2 SNTAGT. Unmatched junction bases numbered 7, after V lost 4 bases and J lost 4 bases. The CDR3 loop spans 15 amino acids. The donors were in the approximately 130-subject validation cohort, distinct from the approximately 700-subject first cohort. The receptor's source is a woman between 18 and 29 years old in good health and CMV-seropositive. The V call is TRBV6-4, the J call TRBJ2-1, with TRBD2 matching 7 bases. The source material was PBMCs. CDR3 sequence: CASSATSVSYNEQFF. The DNA of the CDR3 is TGTGCCAGCAGTGCCACTAGCGTCTCTTACAATGAGCAGTTCTTC.